This T cell receptor beta chain was sequenced for a study of OX40 agonist ivuxolimab in advanced cancers. Background on the study: The study enrolled dose-escalation patients with hepatocellular carcinoma, melanoma, renal cell or head and neck cancer. Anti-PD-1, anti-PD-L1 or anti-CTLA-4 therapy given earlier was allowed, and 40% had some. Study-level points and caveats: Which antigen the expanded peripheral T cells recognized is unknown.

This clone has only one observation. Its antigen remains unidentified. The data were produced by immunoSEQ multiplex PCR, yet TCRdb's version contains in-frame clones alone and is incomplete. The profile shows around 38,000 clones, 75% to 90% of them singletons. The study sampled blood at baseline, cycle 4 day 1, and cycle 7 day 1. CDR1 LGHNT and CDR2 FRNRAP come from the germline V gene. This CDR3 comprises 14 residues. V shed 7 bases and J shed 0 bases, with 13 bases lying between them. Sequenced here: CD4+ or CD8+ T cells sorted from blood, sampled in a trial of the OX40 agonist ivuxolimab. This receptor was identified in an adult with an advanced solid tumor such as melanoma, head and neck, liver or kidney cancer. The V gene is TRBV12-5, the J gene TRBJ2-7; D is possibly TRBD1 (6 bases). This CDR3 is CASETDRSSYEQYF. In DNA, the CDR3 is TGTGCTAGTGAAACGGACAGAAGCTCCTACGAGCAGTACTTC.